Each of the 22 T cell receptor beta chains below was sequenced from the same sample in a study of blood T cell repertoires in COVID-19. Profiling relied on immunoSEQ multiplex PCR, and the TCRdb table lists in-frame clones only, not all of them. The profile shows approximately 200,000 clones, about 85% of them singletons. The sequencing input was PBMCs or T cells enriched from blood (not recorded which). The receptors were gathered from a man younger than 45 who had recovered from COVID-19.

This rearrangement joins TRBV9 to TRBJ2-7; 7 bases fit TRBD2. The V and J ends lost 4 bases and 2 bases, in that order; junction bases with no gene match: 9. The CDR3 totals 15 residues. Germline V gives CDR1 SGDLS, CDR2 YYNGEE. For the CDR3, the DNA is TGTGCCAGCAGCCCCCTTATTGGGGGGGCCTACGAGCAGTACTTC. It specifies CASSPLIGGAYEQYF.

This clone was seen at least ten times. In DNA form, the CDR3 reads TGTGCCAGCAGCGTCCATGTCTATGGGACCCAGTACTTC. Translating gives CASSVHVYGTQYF. The chain has TRBV11-2 and TRBJ2-5; D not certain. Germline V gene lookup returns CDR1 SGHAT and CDR2 FQNNGV. V shed 5 bases and J shed 7 bases, with 14 bases lying between them. This CDR3 has 13 amino acids.

This sequence joins TRBV29-1 and TRBJ2-3; D possibly corresponds to TRBD1 (5 bases). The V end lost 4 bases, the J end lost 6 bases, and 14 bases lay between the germline ends. This CDR3 has 13 amino acids. CDR1 is SQVTM, CDR2 ANQGSEA, per germline. The CDR3 loop reads CSVVGRVLDTQYF. CDR3 coding DNA: TGCAGCGTTGTAGGCAGGGTGTTGGATACGCAGTATTTT.

V gene TRBV3-1 (or the pseudogene TRBV3-2) combines with J gene TRBJ2-3; the match to TRBD2 covers 9 bases. The CDR3 is 15 amino acids. Trimming at V came to 2 bases and at J to 2 bases, leaving 2 bases not matched to a gene. Germline V CDR1 and CDR2: LGHDT, YNNKEL (reference sequence). The CDR3 DNA reads TGTGCCAGCAGCCAACTAGCGGGGTACACAGATACGCAGTATTTT. Translated, it gives CASSQLAGYTDTQYF.

The table lists this clone with a count of one. The chain is built from TRBV3-1 (or the pseudogene TRBV3-2) and TRBJ2-7; the D gene is possibly TRBD1 (5 bases). Germline V lookup: CDR1 LGHDT, CDR2 YNNKEL (reference sequence). The germline V and J ends were trimmed by 1 base and 10 bases, with 14 bases remaining between them. The CDR3 spans 13 residues. DNA of the CDR3: TGTGCCAGCAGCCAAGCCCCAGGGTCCTTCCAGTACTTC. It specifies CASSQAPGSFQYF.

The gene calls are TRBV5-1 and TRBJ2-1, with TRBD2 matching 7 bases. The length of the CDR3 is 14 residues. Unmatched junction bases numbered 10, after V lost 6 bases and J lost 7 bases. The V gene's germline CDR1 is SGHRS and CDR2 YFSETQ. CDR3: CASTLWGRANEQFF. For the CDR3, the DNA is TGCGCCAGCACCCTATGGGGGAGGGCGAATGAGCAGTTCTTC.

The rearrangement links TRBV15 to TRBJ2-1; 8 nucleotides agree with TRBD2. This CDR3 has 15 residues. After removal of 3 bases from V and 8 bases from J, the junction contained 9 bases not matched to a gene. The germline V gene has CDR1 LNHNV and CDR2 YYDKDF (reference sequence). CDR3 sequence (DNA): TGTGCCACCAGCAGGGCGGGAGGCCGAGGACATGAGCAGTTCTTC. Its protein product is CATSRAGGRGHEQFF.

The chain links TRBV27 to TRBJ2-4; 10 bases match TRBD1. The ends lost 7 bases at V and 0 bases at J; junction bases unmatched: 15. The CDR3 has 19 amino acids. CDR1 is MNHEY and CDR2 is SMNVEV in the germline V gene (reference sequence). The CDR3 loop is CASKGVGQGNLLAKNIQYF. In DNA form, the CDR3 reads TGTGCCAGCAAAGGGGTGGGACAGGGGAATTTACTAGCCAAAAACATTCAGTACTTC.

The chain employs TRBV10-3 and TRBJ1-2; 9 bases fit TRBD1. The J segment lost 2 bases and the V segment lost 6 bases, leaving 4 bases of the junction unmatched. Germline V gene sequence: CDR1 ENHRY, CDR2 SYGVKD. There are 14 residues in the CDR3. CDR3 nucleotide sequence: TGTGCCATCAGAACCGGGACAGGGAACTATGGCTACACCTTC. Translation gives CAIRTGTGNYGYTF.

The chain combines TRBV5-5 with TRBJ1-4, with a possible D match to TRBD1 (6 bases). V was pared by 2 bases and J by 1 base, with 12 bases between. The germline gives CDR1 SGHKS, CDR2 YYEKEE (reference sequence). CDR3 size: 16 residues. The CDR3, as DNA: TGTGCCAGCAGCTTTTCTACCAGGGGAACTAATGAAAAACTGTTTTTT. It codes for CASSFSTRGTNEKLFF.

CDR3 region: CASSLGPGGTDTQYF. CDR3 nucleotides: TGTGCCAGCAGCTTAGGACCCGGAGGCACAGATACGCAGTATTTT. The chain is built from TRBV7-7 and TRBJ2-3; D unresolved. This CDR3 has 15 amino acids. V was pared by 1 base and J by 1 base, with 9 bases between. Germline V lookup: CDR1 SSHAT, CDR2 FNYEAQ (reference sequence).

J is TRBJ1-2 and V is TRBV30; D ambiguous. With 3 bases removed from V and 8 bases from J, the gap between germline ends came to 16 bases. The CDR3 covers 13 residues. Germline V CDR1 and CDR2: GTSNPN, SVGIG (reference sequence). The CDR3 nucleotides are TGTGCCTGGAGGGACTCCCTTCTATGGGGCTACACCTTC. Translating gives CAWRDSLLWGYTF. Complete variable domain (other parts from reference TRBV30 and TRBJ1-2): SQTIHQWPATLVQPVGSPLSLECTVEGTSNPNLYWYRQAAGRGLQLLFYSVGIGQISSEVPQNLSASRPQDRQFILSSKKLLLSDSGFYLCAWRDSLLWGYTFGSGTRLTVV.

This clone has just one count. The chain recombines TRBV6-5 with TRBJ2-7, with 10 positions matching TRBD2. J lost 5 bases, V lost 6 bases, and 10 bases had no gene match. The CDR3 extends over 15 amino acids. In germline, CDR1 is MNHEY, CDR2 SVGAGI. The DNA of the CDR3 is TGTGCCAGCAGGGCTACTCTAGCGGGAGCTAACGAGCAGTACTTC. Protein sequence: CASRATLAGANEQYF.

The chain joins TRBV7-9 to TRBJ1-5; D perhaps matches TRBD1 (5 bases). This CDR3 is built from 17 residues. V was cut by 2 bases and J by 3 bases, with 17 bases left in between. Germline V gene data show CDR1 as SEHNR and CDR2 as FQNEAQ (reference sequence). CDR3 amino acids: CASSLMERGLINQPQHF. CDR3 bases: TGTGCCAGCAGCTTAATGGAGCGGGGCCTAATCAATCAGCCCCAGCATTTT.

The genes are TRBV2 and TRBJ1-5; 7 nucleotides line up with TRBD1. Looked up from germline, CDR1 is SNHLY and CDR2 is FYNNEI. V dropped 7 bases and J dropped 7; count of bases not matched to a gene: 7. This CDR3 contains 13 residues. The CDR3 loop is CASNEGAEQPQHF. The CDR3, as DNA: TGTGCCAGCAACGAGGGGGCAGAGCAGCCCCAGCATTTT.

The chain recombines TRBV10-3 with TRBJ2-1, with 11 bases lining up with TRBD2. Germline CDR1 is ENHRY and CDR2 is SYGVKD. The CDR3 sequence is 15 residues long. V dropped 3 bases and J dropped 3; count of bases not matched to a gene: 1. The CDR3 sequence is CAISEGTSGYNEQFF. The CDR3 DNA reads TGTGCCATCAGTGAAGGGACTAGCGGCTACAATGAGCAGTTCTTC.

The rearrangement uses TRBV4-1 and TRBJ2-7; 9 positions match TRBD1. Looked up from germline, CDR1 is MGHRA and CDR2 is YSYEKL. V lost 3 bases, J lost 3 bases, and 6 bases stayed unmatched. This CDR3 has 15 amino acids. In nucleotides, the CDR3 is TGCGCCAGCAGCCACCGACCGGGACAGGGCTACGAGCAGTACTTC. Translation: CASSHRPGQGYEQYF.

This clone was picked up a small number of times. The CDR3 is CASSYFLDSNYGYTF. In nucleotides, the CDR3 is TGTGCCAGCAGTTACTTCCTAGACAGCAACTATGGCTACACCTTC. This chain connects TRBV6-2 or TRBV6-3 to TRBJ1-2; a possible D gene is TRBD1 (5 bases). Trimming stripped 1 base from V and 2 bases from J, with 11 bases between. The CDR3 contains 15 residues. CDR1 is MNHEY, CDR2 SVGEGT, per germline.

This sequence joins TRBV3-1 (or the pseudogene TRBV3-2) and TRBJ2-2, with a possible D match to TRBD2 (7 bases). This CDR3 has 14 amino acids. V gave up 8 bases and J gave up 5 bases, with 15 bases separating them. Germline CDR1 LGHDT, CDR2 YNNKEL (reference sequence). For the CDR3, the DNA is TGTGCCAGCCGAAGGGGGGGCTCAACCGGGGAGCTGTTTTTT. It encodes CASRRGGSTGELFF.

This chain connects TRBV7-2 to TRBJ1-3; 7 positions match TRBD1. The CDR3 consists of 15 residues. The V gene's germline CDR1 is SGHTA and CDR2 FQGNSA. J lost 4 bases, V lost 5 bases, and 8 bases had no gene match. CDR3 sequence: CASSTRTGLGNTIYF. The DNA of the CDR3 is TGTGCCAGCAGCACCCGGACAGGCTTGGGAAACACCATATATTTT.

The chain couples TRBV14 to TRBJ2-7; 7 nucleotides align to TRBD1. Losses at the gene ends were 2 bases for V and 1 base for J; bases not matched to a gene: 5. This CDR3 has 15 amino acids. CDR1 and CDR2 (germline): SGHDN, FVKESK. Written as DNA, the CDR3 is TGTGCCAGCAGCCAAACCGGGACAGCGTCCTACGAGCAGTACTTC. Translating it yields CASSQTGTASYEQYF.

The chain recombines TRBV28 with TRBJ1-4; 7 nucleotides line up with TRBD1. This CDR3 region has 15 residues. Germline CDR1 and CDR2: MDHEN and SYDVKM. V dropped 2 bases and J dropped 5; count of bases not matched to a gene: 5. The chain's CDR3 is CASSLRAGGNEKLFF. CDR3 DNA sequence: TGTGCCAGCAGTTTACGTGCAGGGGGAAATGAAAAACTGTTTTTT. Full variable domain (outside the CDR3, taken from reference TRBV28 and TRBJ1-4): DVKVTQSSRYLVKRTGEKVFLECVQDMDHENMFWYRQDPGLGLRLIYFSYDVKMKEKGDIPEGYSVSREKKERFSLILESASTNQTSMYLCASSLRAGGNEKLFFGSGTQLSVL.